The next 27 T cell receptor beta chains were all read from a single sample in a study of response to subunit inactivated influenza vaccine. TCRdb redid the calling of the RT-PCR reads with MiXCR, one entry per CDR3 protein. Here the sample spans about 520,000 distinct CDR3 sequences, around 25% being singletons. The material was CD4+ T cells sorted from PBMCs, obtained 4 to 6 days after vaccination. These receptors were obtained from a man over 45 who received an inactivated influenza vaccine.

A few counts support this clonotype. The rearrangement links TRBV10-3 to TRBJ1-1; unclear D gene. V was clipped by 4 bases and J by 1 base, with 10 bases between them. The CDR3 is 14 residues long. CDR1 ENHRY and CDR2 SYGVKD come from the germline V gene. The CDR3 is CAISAKHQNTEAFF. Here the CDR3 DNA reads TGTGCCATCAGTGCCAAACACCAGAACACTGAAGCTTTCTTT.

At least ten counts were recorded for this clonotype. This chain joins TRBV12-3 or TRBV12-4 and TRBJ1-5; D is ambiguous. The CDR3 has 15 residues. Trimming removed 2 bases from V and 5 bases from J, with 13 bases in between. CDR3 in DNA: TGTGCCAGCAGTTTAACTGGGATGGGCTATCAGCCCCAGCATTTT. It specifies CASSLTGMGYQPQHF.

This clonotype has more than one count but fewer than ten. This chain uses TRBV28 with TRBJ2-7, with D possibly being TRBD1 (6 bases). This CDR3 spans 13 amino acids. Per the germline V gene, CDR1 is MDHEN and CDR2 is SYDVKM. Trimming shortened V by 5 bases and J by 2 bases, and 10 bases separated the two germline ends. The CDR3 region has the DNA TGTGCCAGCAGTGGTCCAGGGGCCTACGAGCAGTACTTC. This codes for CASSGPGAYEQYF. Filled out from reference TRBV28 and TRBJ2-7, the complete variable domain reads DVKVTQSSRYLVKRTGEKVFLECVQDMDHENMFWYRQDPGLGLRLIYFSYDVKMKEKGDIPEGYSVSREKKERFSLILESASTNQTSMYLCASSGPGAYEQYFGPGTRLTVT.

The chain carries TRBV29-1 and TRBJ2-7; either TRBD1 or TRBD2 may supply D (6 bases each). The V end was cut by 4 bases, the J end by 6 bases, with 13 bases between. CDR1 and CDR2 from the germline V gene are SQVTM and ANQGSEA. The CDR3 covers 12 residues. This chain's CDR3 is CSVGKGGSEQYF. In DNA form, the CDR3 reads TGCAGCGTTGGGAAAGGGGGGAGCGAGCAGTACTTC.

This chain connects TRBV11-2 to TRBJ2-7, with 7 positions matching TRBD1. J lost 2 bases, V lost 5 bases, and 3 bases had no gene match. Germline assignment: CDR1 SGHAT and CDR2 FQNNGV. CDR3 length: 13 amino acids. CDR3 region: CASSADRTYEQYF. CDR3 nucleotides: TGTGCCAGCAGCGCGGACAGGACCTACGAGCAGTACTTC.

This clonotype came up a few times. CDR3 protein: CASTRSGKSHNEQFF. In DNA, the CDR3 is TGTGCCAGCACCCGTAGCGGGAAGTCTCACAATGAGCAGTTCTTC. The gene calls are TRBV12-3 or TRBV12-4 and TRBJ2-1; 8 bases align to TRBD2. This CDR3 has 15 amino acids. The V segment lost 7 bases and the J segment 5 bases; nucleotides outside the gene matches: 10.

The chain has TRBV24-1 and TRBJ2-1, with TRBD2 identical over 7 bases. CDR1 is KGHDR and CDR2 is SFDVKD in the germline V gene. The CDR3 is 15 amino acids. With V trimmed by 3 bases and J by 6 bases, 7 bases remained unmatched. The CDR3 DNA reads TGTGCCACCAGTGATCAGGGCGGGAGTGGCAATGAGCAGTTCTTC. Translation gives CATSDQGGSGNEQFF.

The chain links TRBV12-3 or TRBV12-4 to TRBJ2-7; the D gene is possibly TRBD2 (6 bases). CDR3 length: 16 amino acids. Between the trimmed V and J ends, which lost 1 base and 4 bases, there was a span of 17 bases. CDR3: CASSLGSGDRGYEQYF. The CDR3 DNA reads TGTGCCAGCAGTTTAGGCTCGGGGGACCGGGGATACGAGCAGTACTTC.

This clonotype was observed a few times. The CDR3 DNA reads as TGTGCCATCAGAAGCACCGGGGAGCTGTTTTTT. Translation gives CAIRSTGELFF. V is TRBV10-3 and J is TRBJ2-2; no clear D. The V gene lost 6 bases and the J gene lost 4 bases, with 3 bases spanning the gap. The CDR3 length is 11 residues. Germline CDR1 and CDR2: ENHRY and SYGVKD.

This chain joins TRBV15 and TRBJ2-5; a possible D gene is TRBD2 (5 bases). This CDR3 comprises 15 residues. V was shortened by 4 bases and J by 2 bases, with 14 bases between the two germline ends. Germline assignment: CDR1 LNHNV and CDR2 YYDKDF (reference sequence). CDR3 nucleotides: TGTGCCACCAGCAAGGTGCGAGGGTTACAAGAGACCCAGTACTTC. It is translated as CATSKVRGLQETQYF.

This clonotype showed up just a few times. This chain joins TRBV5-5 and TRBJ2-3; perhaps TRBD1 as D (6 bases). The length of the CDR3 is 14 residues. From germline, CDR1 is SGHKS and CDR2 YYEKEE (reference sequence). V lost 5 bases and J 4 bases, leaving 14 bases between the germline ends. In DNA form, the CDR3 reads TGTGCCAGCAGGGCAGGGGATCCCCCAGATACGCAGTATTTT. Amino acid sequence: CASRAGDPPDTQYF.

This clonotype was found a few times. This chain joins TRBV29-1 and TRBJ1-3, with a tentative D call TRBD1 (5 bases). Per germline, CDR1 SQVTM and CDR2 ANQGSEA. Deletions cut 4 bases from V and 1 base from J, with 8 bases between. The CDR3 sequence is 13 residues long. The CDR3 spells CSVVPGSGNTIYF. CDR3 in DNA: TGCAGCGTTGTCCCAGGGTCTGGAAACACCATATATTTT.

V gene TRBV24-1 combines with J gene TRBJ2-3; a weak D match, TRBD1 (5 bases). Trimming removed 9 bases from V and 2 bases from J, with 14 bases in between. From germline, CDR1 is KGHDR and CDR2 SFDVKD. The CDR3 runs to 14 residues. The CDR3 DNA sequence: TGTGCCACCTCAGGGTCCAGCATCACAGATACGCAGTATTTT. Amino acids: CATSGSSITDTQYF.

The CDR3 spells CASSVGGFNEQFF. For the CDR3, the DNA is TGTGCCAGCAGCGTAGGGGGGTTCAATGAGCAGTTCTTC. The chain links TRBV9 to TRBJ2-1, with D perhaps matching TRBD1 or TRBD2 (5 bases each). The V gene's germline CDR1 is SGDLS and CDR2 YYNGEE. CDR3 length: 13 amino acids. Trimming took off 0 bases at V and 6 bases at J, with 7 bases between the two ends.

The rearrangement uses TRBV5-1 and TRBJ2-2; D is possibly TRBD2 (5 bases). CDR1 is SGHRS, CDR2 YFSETQ, per germline. V was pared by 2 bases and J by 1 base, with 12 bases between. This CDR3 is 16 amino acids long. CDR3 region: CASSFTVAKNTGELFF. CDR3 bases: TGCGCCAGCAGCTTCACGGTAGCGAAGAACACCGGGGAGCTGTTTTTT. The whole variable domain, filled in from reference TRBV5-1 and TRBJ2-2, reads KAGVTQTPRYLIKTRGQQVTLSCSPISGHRSVSWYQQTPGQGLQFLFEYFSETQRNKGNFPGRFSGRQFSNSRSEMNVSTLELGDSALYLCASSFTVAKNTGELFFGEGSRLTVL.

The rearrangement uses TRBV7-2 and TRBJ2-1; no definite D call. Germline-derived CDR1 and CDR2 are SGHTA and FQGNSA. The CDR3 has 14 amino acids. With 4 bases removed from V and 4 bases from J, the gap between germline ends came to 11 bases. CDR3 protein: CASSSYDTYNEQFF. DNA of the CDR3: TGTGCCAGCAGCTCTTACGACACTTACAATGAGCAGTTCTTC.

The chain employs TRBV6-2 or TRBV6-3 and TRBJ1-5; no clear D gene. CDR1 MNHEY and CDR2 SVGEGT come from the germline V gene. The CDR3 extends over 14 amino acids. V lost 4 bases, J lost 4 bases, and 11 bases lay in between. The DNA of the CDR3 is TGTGCCAGCAGTTCCTGGGGAGGGAATCAGCCCCAGCATTTT. As protein: CASSSWGGNQPQHF.

This clonotype was recorded a few times. V is TRBV4-2 and J is TRBJ2-2, with 9 bases lining up with TRBD2. The CDR3 covers 15 residues. Germline lookup yields CDR1 LGHNA and CDR2 YNFKEQ. V shed 3 bases, J shed 4 bases, and the junction held 3 bases outside the gene matches. The CDR3 sequence: CASSQLAGRTGELFF. The CDR3, as DNA: TGTGCCAGCAGCCAGCTAGCGGGGCGCACCGGGGAGCTGTTTTTT.

The genes are TRBV2 and TRBJ2-1; 7 nucleotides line up with TRBD2. Germline loops: CDR1 SNHLY, CDR2 FYNNEI. V lost 5 bases, J lost 4 bases, and 8 bases stayed unmatched. This CDR3 has 15 amino acids. The chain's CDR3 is CASSPPSGFYNEQFF. CDR3 in DNA: TGTGCCAGCAGTCCACCTAGCGGATTTTACAATGAGCAGTTCTTC.

This clonotype was found a few times. This chain links TRBV29-1 with TRBJ2-1; D ambiguous. The CDR3 extends over 12 amino acids. Trimming took 1 base from V and 3 from J, leaving 4 bases between them. Germline assignment: CDR1 SQVTM and CDR2 ANQGSEA. The CDR3 region has the DNA TGCAGCGTTGAAGGCAACTACAATGAGCAGTTCTTC. This encodes CSVEGNYNEQFF.

This clonotype appeared a few times. The J gene is TRBJ1-1, the V gene TRBV7-2; 7 bases are a match to TRBD1. After removal of 2 bases from V and 5 bases from J, the junction contained 8 bases not matched to a gene. Germline V gene lookup returns CDR1 SGHTA and CDR2 FQGNSA. CDR3 size: 15 residues. The CDR3 loop reads CASSLSGRGITEAFF. Written as DNA, the CDR3 is TGTGCCAGCAGCTTATCCGGCAGGGGGATTACTGAAGCTTTCTTT.

This clonotype was seen only a few times. The chain is built from TRBV10-3 and TRBJ2-5; D remains unclear. CDR1 ENHRY and CDR2 SYGVKD come from the germline V gene. The CDR3 has 14 amino acids. V lost 0 bases and J lost 1, with 6 bases in between. The CDR3 nucleotides are TGTGCCATCAGTGAGTCTCCAGCCCAAGAGACCCAGTACTTC. This sequence encodes CAISESPAQETQYF.

The rearrangement joins TRBV7-8 to TRBJ2-3; 7 bases fit TRBD2. This CDR3 region has 14 residues. V dropped 1 base and J dropped 6; count of bases not matched to a gene: 4. Germline values: CDR1 SGHVS, CDR2 FQNEAQ. CDR3 sequence: CASSLVTSRDTQYF. The CDR3 DNA is TGTGCCAGCAGCTTAGTGACTAGCAGGGATACGCAGTATTTT.

This clonotype was observed a few times. The rearrangement uses TRBV20-1 and TRBJ1-2; no reliable D call. The germline V gene has CDR1 DFQATT and CDR2 SNEGSKA (reference sequence). The CDR3 covers 12 residues. Trimming left V 6 bases short and J 6 bases short, with 14 bases between. The CDR3 region has the DNA TGCAGTGCCCGACGGGGAAGGGATGGCTACACCTTC. This encodes CSARRGRDGYTF.

The genes are TRBV27 and TRBJ2-2; perhaps TRBD2 as D (6 bases). This CDR3 has 13 residues. CDR1 MNHEY and CDR2 SMNVEV come from the germline V gene (reference sequence). Trimming cost V 8 bases and J 7 bases, with 14 bases left between them. The CDR3 protein is CASRREQIGELFF. In DNA, the CDR3 is TGTGCCAGCCGGCGGGAACAGATCGGGGAGCTGTTTTTT.

The table lists this clonotype with a few counts. The chain combines TRBV5-1 with TRBJ2-3, with D perhaps matching TRBD2 (6 bases). The V end was cut by 0 bases, the J end by 2 bases, with 13 bases between. The CDR3 runs 16 residues. Germline CDR1 reads SGHRS; CDR2 reads YFSETQ. Written as DNA, the CDR3 is TGCGCCAGCAGCTTGGTGGGGCGGGGTACCACAGATACGCAGTATTTT. Translating it yields CASSLVGRGTTDTQYF. Full variable domain (outside the CDR3, taken from reference TRBV5-1 and TRBJ2-3): KAGVTQTPRYLIKTRGQQVTLSCSPISGHRSVSWYQQTPGQGLQFLFEYFSETQRNKGNFPGRFSGRQFSNSRSEMNVSTLELGDSALYLCASSLVGRGTTDTQYFGPGTRLTVL.

The CDR3: CASSLQGLGNYNEQFF. CDR3 bases: TGCGCCAGCAGCCTACAGGGGCTGGGGAATTACAATGAGCAGTTCTTC. The chain recombines TRBV5-1 with TRBJ2-1, with 7 bases aligning to TRBD1. Germline-derived CDR1 and CDR2 are SGHRS and YFSETQ. With 4 bases clipped from V and 4 bases from J, the junction kept 11 bases outside the gene matches. CDR3 length: 16 residues.